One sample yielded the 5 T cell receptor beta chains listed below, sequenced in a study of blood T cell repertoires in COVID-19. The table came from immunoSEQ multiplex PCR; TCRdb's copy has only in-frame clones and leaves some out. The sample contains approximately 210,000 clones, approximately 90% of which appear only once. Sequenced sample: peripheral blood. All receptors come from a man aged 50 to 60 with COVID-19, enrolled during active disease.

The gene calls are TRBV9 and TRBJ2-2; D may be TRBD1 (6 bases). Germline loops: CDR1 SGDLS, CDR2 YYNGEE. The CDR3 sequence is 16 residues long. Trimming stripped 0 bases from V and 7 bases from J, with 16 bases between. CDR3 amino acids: CASSVAGAGAIGELFF. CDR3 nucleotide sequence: TGTGCCAGCAGCGTAGCTGGGGCAGGGGCCATCGGGGAGCTGTTTTTT.

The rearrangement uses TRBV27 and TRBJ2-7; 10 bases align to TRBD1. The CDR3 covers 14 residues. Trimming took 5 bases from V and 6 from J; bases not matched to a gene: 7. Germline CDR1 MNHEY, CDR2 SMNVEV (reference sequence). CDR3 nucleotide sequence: TGTGCCAGCAGTCACGGGGACAGGGGATTCGAGCAGTACTTC. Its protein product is CASSHGDRGFEQYF.

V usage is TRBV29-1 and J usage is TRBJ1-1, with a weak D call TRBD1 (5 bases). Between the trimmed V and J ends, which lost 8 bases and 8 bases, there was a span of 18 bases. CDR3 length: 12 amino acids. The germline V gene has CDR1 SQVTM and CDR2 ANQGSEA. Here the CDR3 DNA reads TGCAGCTCCGTGGGGCAGGGCTGGGAAGCTTTCTTT. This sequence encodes CSSVGQGWEAFF.

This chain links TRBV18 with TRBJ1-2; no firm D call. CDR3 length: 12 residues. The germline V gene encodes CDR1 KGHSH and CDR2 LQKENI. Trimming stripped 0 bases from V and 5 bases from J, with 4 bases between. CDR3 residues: CASSPPGYGYTF. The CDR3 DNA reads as TGTGCCAGCTCACCACCCGGTTATGGCTACACCTTC.

In DNA, the CDR3 is TGTGCCAGCACCCTGGACAGGCGTGTGACTGAAGCTTTCTTT. Translated: CASTLDRRVTEAFF. The chain recombines TRBV2 with TRBJ1-1; TRBD1 aligns across 7 bases. Looked up from germline, CDR1 is SNHLY and CDR2 is FYNNEI. The CDR3 sequence is 14 residues long. The ends lost 7 bases at V and 5 bases at J; junction bases unmatched: 10.